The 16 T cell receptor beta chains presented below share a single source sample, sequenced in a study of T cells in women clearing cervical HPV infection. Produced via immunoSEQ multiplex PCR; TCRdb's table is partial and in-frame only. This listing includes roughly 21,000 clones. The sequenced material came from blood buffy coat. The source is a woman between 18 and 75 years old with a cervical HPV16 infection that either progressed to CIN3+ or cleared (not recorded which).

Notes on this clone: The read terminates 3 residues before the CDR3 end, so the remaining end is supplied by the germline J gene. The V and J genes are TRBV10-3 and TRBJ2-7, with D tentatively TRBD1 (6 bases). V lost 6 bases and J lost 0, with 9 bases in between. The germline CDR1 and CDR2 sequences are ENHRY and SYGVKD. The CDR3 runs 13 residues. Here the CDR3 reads CAIRGTISYEQYF. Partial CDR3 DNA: TGTGCCATCAGGGGGACAATCTCCTACGAG.

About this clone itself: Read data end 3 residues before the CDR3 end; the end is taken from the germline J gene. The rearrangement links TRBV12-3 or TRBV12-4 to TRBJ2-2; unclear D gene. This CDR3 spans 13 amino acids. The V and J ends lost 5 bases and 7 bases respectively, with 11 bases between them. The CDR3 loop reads CASSGVSVGELFF. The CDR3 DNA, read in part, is TGTGCCAGCAGTGGTGTTAGTGTCGGGGAG.

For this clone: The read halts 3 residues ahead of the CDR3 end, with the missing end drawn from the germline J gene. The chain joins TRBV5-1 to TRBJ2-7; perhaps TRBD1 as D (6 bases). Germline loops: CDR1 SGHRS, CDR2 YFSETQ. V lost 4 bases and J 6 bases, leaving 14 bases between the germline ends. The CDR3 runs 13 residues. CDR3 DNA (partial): TGCGCCAGCAGCCCAGGGGCATCGGGCGAG. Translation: CASSPGASGE. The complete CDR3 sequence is CASSPGASGEQYF.

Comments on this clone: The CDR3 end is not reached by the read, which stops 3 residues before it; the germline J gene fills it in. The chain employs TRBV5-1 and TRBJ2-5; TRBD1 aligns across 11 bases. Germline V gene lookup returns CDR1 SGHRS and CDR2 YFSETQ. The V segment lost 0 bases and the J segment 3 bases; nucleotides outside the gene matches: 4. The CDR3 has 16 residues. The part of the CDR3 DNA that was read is TGCGCCAGCAGCTTGGCGGGACAGGGGGGAAAAGAGACC. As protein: CASSLAGQGGKET. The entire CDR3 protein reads CASSLAGQGGKETQYF.

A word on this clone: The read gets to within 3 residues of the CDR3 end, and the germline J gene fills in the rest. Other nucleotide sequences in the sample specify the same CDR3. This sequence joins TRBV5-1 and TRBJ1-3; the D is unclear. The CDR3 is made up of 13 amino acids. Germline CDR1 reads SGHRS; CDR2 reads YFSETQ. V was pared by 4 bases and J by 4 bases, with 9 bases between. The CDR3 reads CASSLPGGNTIYF. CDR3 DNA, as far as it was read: TGCGCCAGCAGCCTACCGGGGGGAAACACC.

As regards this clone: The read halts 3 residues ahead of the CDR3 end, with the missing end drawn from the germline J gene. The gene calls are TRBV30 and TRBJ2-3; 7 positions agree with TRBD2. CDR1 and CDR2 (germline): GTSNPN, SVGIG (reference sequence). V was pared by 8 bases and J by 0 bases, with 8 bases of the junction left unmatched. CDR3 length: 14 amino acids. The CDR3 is CADRLASSTDTQYF. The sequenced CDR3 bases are TGTGCCGATCGACTAGCTTCTAGCACAGATACG.

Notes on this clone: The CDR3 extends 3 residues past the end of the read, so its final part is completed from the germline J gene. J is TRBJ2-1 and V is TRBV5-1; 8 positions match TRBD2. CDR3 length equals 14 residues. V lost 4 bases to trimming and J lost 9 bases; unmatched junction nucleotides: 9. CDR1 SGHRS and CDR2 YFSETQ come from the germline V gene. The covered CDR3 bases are TGCGCCAGCAGCCCGATCGGGGGGGGTAGTGAG. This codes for CASSPIGGGSE. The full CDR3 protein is CASSPIGGGSEQFF.

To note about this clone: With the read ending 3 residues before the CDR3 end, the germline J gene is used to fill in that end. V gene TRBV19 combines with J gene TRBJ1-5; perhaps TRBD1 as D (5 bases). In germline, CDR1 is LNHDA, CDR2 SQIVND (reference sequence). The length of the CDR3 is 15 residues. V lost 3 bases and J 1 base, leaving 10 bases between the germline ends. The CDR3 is CASSIMQGSNQPQHF. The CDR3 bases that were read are TGTGCCAGTAGTATTATGCAGGGCAGCAATCAGCCC.

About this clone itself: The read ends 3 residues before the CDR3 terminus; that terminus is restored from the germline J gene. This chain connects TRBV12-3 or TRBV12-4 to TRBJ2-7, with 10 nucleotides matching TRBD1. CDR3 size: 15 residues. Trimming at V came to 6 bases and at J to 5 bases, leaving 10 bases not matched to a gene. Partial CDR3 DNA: TGTGCCAGCAGCAAAAGGGGGGACAGGGGACACGAG. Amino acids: CASSKRGDRGHE. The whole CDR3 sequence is CASSKRGDRGHEQYF.

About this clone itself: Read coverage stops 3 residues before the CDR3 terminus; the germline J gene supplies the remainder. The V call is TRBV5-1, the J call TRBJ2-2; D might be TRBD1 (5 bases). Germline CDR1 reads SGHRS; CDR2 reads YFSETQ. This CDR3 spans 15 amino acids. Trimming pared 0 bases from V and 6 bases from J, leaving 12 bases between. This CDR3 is CASSLAAKTAGELFF. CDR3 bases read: TGCGCCAGCAGCTTGGCCGCCAAGACAGCCGGGGAG.

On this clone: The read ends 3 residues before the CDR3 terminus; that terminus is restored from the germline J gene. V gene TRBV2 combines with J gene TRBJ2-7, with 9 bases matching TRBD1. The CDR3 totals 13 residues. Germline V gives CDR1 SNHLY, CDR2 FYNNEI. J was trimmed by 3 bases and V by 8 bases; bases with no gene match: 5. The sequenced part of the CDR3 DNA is TGTGCCAGCGGACGGACAGGGGACTACGAG. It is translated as CASGRTGDYE. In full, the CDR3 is CASGRTGDYEQYF.

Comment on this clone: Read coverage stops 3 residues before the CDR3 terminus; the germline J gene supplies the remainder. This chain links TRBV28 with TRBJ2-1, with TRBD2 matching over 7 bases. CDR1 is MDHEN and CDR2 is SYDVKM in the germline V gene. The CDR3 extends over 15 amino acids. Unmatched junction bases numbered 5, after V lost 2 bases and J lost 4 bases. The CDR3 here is CASSLMPSGYNEQFF. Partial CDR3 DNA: TGTGCCAGCAGTTTAATGCCTAGCGGTTACAATGAG.

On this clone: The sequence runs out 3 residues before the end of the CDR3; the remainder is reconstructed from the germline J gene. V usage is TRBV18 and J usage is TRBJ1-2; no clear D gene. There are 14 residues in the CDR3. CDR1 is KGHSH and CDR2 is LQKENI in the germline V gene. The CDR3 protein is CASSRAGAYNDYTF. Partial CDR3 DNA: TGTGCCAGCTCACGAGCGGGAGCTTACAATGAC.

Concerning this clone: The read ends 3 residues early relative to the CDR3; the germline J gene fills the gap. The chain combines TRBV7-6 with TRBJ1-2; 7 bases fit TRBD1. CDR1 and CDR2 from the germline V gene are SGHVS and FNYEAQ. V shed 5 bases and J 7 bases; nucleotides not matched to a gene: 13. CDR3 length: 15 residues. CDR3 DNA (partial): TGTGCCAGCAGCCGGAAGACAGGGAGCCCCTCTGGC. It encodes CASSRKTGSPSG. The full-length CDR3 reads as CASSRKTGSPSGYTF.

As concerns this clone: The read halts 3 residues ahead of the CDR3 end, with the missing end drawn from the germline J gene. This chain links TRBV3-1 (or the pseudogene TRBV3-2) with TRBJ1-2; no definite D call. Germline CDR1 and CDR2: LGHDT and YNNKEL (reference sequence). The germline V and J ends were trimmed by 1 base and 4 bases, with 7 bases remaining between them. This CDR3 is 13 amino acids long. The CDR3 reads CASSQGAGYGYTF. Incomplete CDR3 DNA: TGTGCCAGCAGCCAAGGGGCAGGCTATGGC.

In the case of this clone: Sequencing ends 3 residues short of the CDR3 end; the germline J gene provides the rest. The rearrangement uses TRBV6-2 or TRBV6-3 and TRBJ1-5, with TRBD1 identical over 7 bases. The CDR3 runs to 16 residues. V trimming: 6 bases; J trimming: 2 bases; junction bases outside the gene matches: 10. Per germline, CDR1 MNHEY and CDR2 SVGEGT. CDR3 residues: CASSHSGQMGNQPQHF. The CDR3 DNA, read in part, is TGTGCCAGCAGCCATTCGGGACAGATGGGCAATCAGCCC.